This T cell receptor beta chain came from a study of cytomegalovirus exposure and HLA in healthy donors. Study-wide points: TCR sequences were mostly rare, though some public TCRs occurred in many donors.

A word on this clone: Its antigen is still unknown.

CDR3 length: 14 residues. V was shortened by 2 bases and J by 7 bases, with 14 bases between the two germline ends. Germline CDR1 WSHSY, CDR2 SAAADI. Generated by immunoSEQ multiplex PCR, the TCRdb table keeps only in-frame clones and is missing some. Of about 200,000 clones in the sample, around 90% were seen once. The TCR originated in a woman in her late teens or twenties in good health and CMV-seropositive. The chain has TRBV10-2 and TRBJ1-2, with TRBD1 as a possible D gene (5 bases). The sequenced material came from PBMCs. The CDR3 is CASSEGLGGGGYTF. The CDR3 DNA sequence: TGCGCCAGCAGTGAGGGCCTCGGGGGGGGTGGCTACACCTTC.